This TCR beta chain was captured in a study of T cell repertoires in cytomegalovirus infection. Study conclusions and caveats: Across the ex vivo response, the dominant clonotypes were HLA-C-restricted CMV-specific TCR beta clonotypes.

V was pared by 4 bases and J by 4 bases, with 11 bases of the junction left unmatched. Germline lookup yields CDR1 SGHRS and CDR2 YFSETQ. The CDR3 is 16 amino acids. TCRdb itself ran the reads through MiXCR, one entry per CDR3 protein. The data show more than 400,000 distinct CDR3 sequences, with more than 25% seen just once and about 13% held by the top ten. Remarks on this clonotype: The antigen is unknown.

The chain combines TRBV5-1 with TRBJ1-1, with 9 bases fitting TRBD1. Material for sequencing was PBMCs. The sequence came from a human donor in good health (CMV status not recorded). Some clones in this sample may be carry-over from other donors' samples. CDR3 region: CASSQSGTGMGTEAFF. Written as DNA, the CDR3 is TGCGCCAGCAGCCAATCCGGGACAGGGATGGGCACTGAAGCTTTCTTT. The full variable domain, with the rest looked up from reference TRBV5-1 and TRBJ1-1, is KAGVTQTPRYLIKTRGQQVTLSCSPISGHRSVSWYQQTPGQGLQFLFEYFSETQRNKGNFPGRFSGRQFSNSRSEMNVSTLELGDSALYLCASSQSGTGMGTEAFFGQGTRLTVV.